The 17 T cell receptor beta chains below all came from one sample that was sequenced in a study of cytomegalovirus exposure and HLA in healthy donors. A multiplex PCR was run with 60 Vbeta primers and 13 Jbeta primers. Measured with immunoSEQ multiplex PCR; TCRdb has only the in-frame clones, and not every one. The table records some 120,000 clones, over 70% of them present only once. Sequences were obtained from PBMCs. The receptors stem from a woman between 40 and 55 years old in good health and CMV-seropositive.

The chain uses TRBV5-1 and TRBJ2-3; maybe TRBD1 (5 bases). V was cut by 6 bases and J by 4 bases, with 9 bases left in between. The CDR3 is made up of 12 amino acids. Per the germline V gene, CDR1 is SGHRS and CDR2 is YFSETQ. The CDR3 region has the DNA TGCGCCAGCAAGCAGGGCGCAGATACGCAGTATTTT. Translation gives CASKQGADTQYF.

The chain is built from TRBV25-1 and TRBJ1-2; the match to TRBD1 covers 8 bases. V trimming: 4 bases; J trimming: 6 bases; junction bases outside the gene matches: 7. CDR3 length: 14 amino acids. The germline V gene has CDR1 MGHDK and CDR2 SYGVNS. Here the CDR3 DNA reads TGTGCCAGCAGTGTAGGCCAGGGGGCGGATGGCTACACCTTC. It encodes CASSVGQGADGYTF.

The J gene is TRBJ2-5, the V gene TRBV2; TRBD2 aligns across 10 bases. The trim removed 3 bases at V and 7 bases at J, leaving 8 bases unmatched. The CDR3 spans 15 residues. Germline CDR1 is SNHLY and CDR2 is FYNNEI. CDR3 bases: TGTGCCAGCAGTGAGTTCCTAGCGGGAGAGGGGACCCAGTACTTC. Amino acids: CASSEFLAGEGTQYF.

This clone has just one count. This sequence joins TRBV13 and TRBJ1-1; no reliable D call. The CDR3 sequence is 13 residues long. The V gene lost 7 bases and the J gene lost 1 base, with 10 bases spanning the gap. Germline assignment: CDR1 PRHDT and CDR2 FYEKMQ (reference sequence). The CDR3: CASNWAKNTEAFF. The CDR3, as DNA: TGTGCCAGCAATTGGGCGAAGAACACTGAAGCTTTCTTT.

V and J are TRBV5-4 and TRBJ2-7; 9 nucleotides align to TRBD1. J lost 3 bases, V lost 4 bases, and 5 bases had no gene match. CDR3 size: 14 residues. CDR1 and CDR2 (germline): SGHNT, YYREEE (reference sequence). For the CDR3, the DNA is TGTGCCAGCAGCCTGGGACAGGGATACTACGAGCAGTACTTC. Amino acids: CASSLGQGYYEQYF.

This chain connects TRBV7-9 to TRBJ2-5; possible D gene TRBD1, 5 bases. V lost 7 bases to trimming and J lost 4 bases, with 16 bases between them. The CDR3 length is 14 residues. The V gene's germline CDR1 is SEHNR and CDR2 FQNEAQ (reference sequence). CDR3 nucleotides: TGTGCCAGCACTAACCTCGTCAGGGTAGAGACCCAGTACTTC. Residues: CASTNLVRVETQYF.

The chain uses TRBV5-1 and TRBJ1-3; D unclear. The CDR3 totals 14 residues. Germline V gives CDR1 SGHRS, CDR2 YFSETQ. Trimming shortened V by 0 bases and J by 0 bases, and 4 bases separated the two germline ends. CDR3 sequence reads: CASSLDTSGNTIYF. In nucleotides, the CDR3 is TGCGCCAGCAGCTTGGACACCTCTGGAAACACCATATATTTT.

This clone appeared a few times. The J gene is TRBJ1-3, the V gene TRBV4-2; TRBD1 matches 7 bases. CDR1 is LGHNA and CDR2 is YNFKEQ in the germline V gene. The junction had 4 bases not matched to a gene; V was cut back by 0 bases and J by 2 bases. The CDR3 is made up of 16 amino acids. CDR3 sequence reads: CASSQESTGAGNTIYF. CDR3 sequence (DNA): TGTGCCAGCAGCCAAGAGAGCACAGGGGCTGGAAACACCATATATTTT.

The chain has TRBV5-8 and TRBJ1-5; tentative D call: TRBD1 (5 bases). Trimming left V 2 bases short and J 2 bases short, with 8 bases between. CDR3 length equals 14 residues. The V gene's germline CDR1 is SGHTS and CDR2 YDEGEE. CDR3 sequence reads: CASSFRVGNQPQHF. The DNA for the CDR3 is TGTGCCAGCAGCTTCAGGGTTGGCAATCAGCCCCAGCATTTT.

This sequence joins TRBV18 and TRBJ2-7; 10 bases are a match to TRBD2. The V and J ends lost 5 bases and 5 bases, in that order; junction bases with no gene match: 3. Germline CDR1 KGHSH, CDR2 LQKENI. The CDR3 is 13 residues long. In nucleotides, the CDR3 is TGTGCCAGCTCAAGCGGGAGGGCCGACGAGCAGTACTTC. Its protein product is CASSSGRADEQYF.

The V call is TRBV11-2, the J call TRBJ2-7; D perhaps matches TRBD2 (5 bases). V was cut by 2 bases and J by 6 bases, with 11 bases left in between. CDR1 and CDR2 from the germline V gene are SGHAT and FQNNGV. This CDR3 is 13 amino acids long. The CDR3 DNA follows: TGTGCCAGCAGCTTAAGTATGGGAGCCGAGCAGTACTTC. Translation gives CASSLSMGAEQYF.

The chain joins TRBV19 to TRBJ2-3; the D gene is possibly TRBD2 (6 bases). V shed 7 bases and J shed 0 bases, with 26 bases lying between them. CDR3 size: 19 residues. Germline CDR1 is LNHDA and CDR2 is SQIVND (reference sequence). CDR3 DNA: TGTGCCAGTACCCGAGTATCCCCCTCGAGACTAGTTAGCACAGATACGCAGTATTTT. Encoded protein: CASTRVSPSRLVSTDTQYF.

V and J are TRBV6-1 and TRBJ2-7; perhaps TRBD1 as D (6 bases). V lost 0 bases, J lost 5 bases, and 11 bases lay in between. Germline V gene data show CDR1 as MNHNS and CDR2 as SASEGT. The CDR3 contains 14 residues. For the CDR3, the DNA is TGTGCCAGCAGTGAAGCGTCGACAGGCGACGAGCAGTACTTC. The encoded protein is CASSEASTGDEQYF.

This clone was counted between two and nine times. The V gene is TRBV28, the J gene TRBJ1-5, with D possibly being TRBD1 (6 bases). The CDR3 is 13 residues long. From germline, CDR1 is MDHEN and CDR2 SYDVKM. The V and J ends lost 5 bases and 4 bases respectively, with 9 bases between them. The CDR3 sequence is CASSDDRNQPQHF. Here the CDR3 DNA reads TGTGCCAGCAGTGACGACAGGAATCAGCCCCAGCATTTT.

This clone was seen a handful of times. V gene TRBV4-1 combines with J gene TRBJ2-7; 8 bases are shared with TRBD1. Germline-derived CDR1 and CDR2 are MGHRA and YSYEKL. The J segment lost 0 bases and the V segment lost 0 bases, leaving 4 bases of the junction unmatched. The CDR3 loop spans 16 amino acids. The CDR3 loop reads CASSQDLGTGSYEQYF. The CDR3 region has the DNA TGCGCCAGCAGCCAAGATTTGGGGACAGGCTCCTACGAGCAGTACTTC.

The genes are TRBV6-5 and TRBJ1-4; D is ambiguous. CDR3 length: 12 amino acids. The V and J ends lost 5 bases and 4 bases respectively, with 5 bases between them. From germline, CDR1 is MNHEY and CDR2 SVGAGI. The CDR3 loop is CASSPGNEKLFF. For the CDR3, the DNA is TGTGCCAGCAGTCCCGGTAATGAAAAACTGTTTTTT.

The chain carries TRBV4-3 and TRBJ1-1; the D gene is possibly TRBD1 (6 bases). V dropped 8 bases and J dropped 4 bases, with 20 bases sitting between them. The CDR3 consists of 15 residues. Germline assignment: CDR1 LGHNA and CDR2 YSLEER. The CDR3 coding sequence is TGCGCCAGCTCTCGTGGGGGGGCAATCCGCACTGAAGCTTTCTTT. Protein product: CASSRGGAIRTEAFF.